Listed here are 15 T cell receptor beta chains from one sample, sequenced in a study of T-cell memory formation after mild COVID-19. TCRdb reprocessed the 5' RACE reads via MiXCR and lists one record per CDR3 protein. The table includes 400,000 to 500,000 distinct CDR3 sequences, about 24% detected once. Sequencing was carried out using PBMCs or a T cell subset sorted from them (not recorded which). These receptors were obtained from an adult woman who had mild COVID-19 (a few samples of this study predate the infection). Cell type and time point are not known.

This clonotype was seen only a few times. This sequence joins TRBV29-1 and TRBJ2-1; 9 positions match TRBD1. Germline loops: CDR1 SQVTM, CDR2 ANQGSEA. Trimming cost V 4 bases and J 4 bases; bases outside gene matches: 11. The CDR3 totals 16 residues. The CDR3 DNA is TGCAGCGTTGGAGGACAGGGGATAGCTGTTTACAATGAGCAGTTCTTC. Translated, it gives CSVGGQGIAVYNEQFF.

This clonotype was seen more than once but under ten times. The chain links TRBV5-4 to TRBJ1-1; D not certain. The CDR3 loop spans 15 amino acids. Germline V gives CDR1 SGHNT, CDR2 YYREEE (reference sequence). Trimming removed 2 bases from V and 0 bases from J, with 11 bases in between. CDR3 sequence: CASSFREEMNTEAFF. The CDR3 DNA sequence: TGTGCCAGCAGCTTCCGGGAGGAGATGAACACTGAAGCTTTCTTT.

The table lists this clonotype with a few counts. The V gene is TRBV19, the J gene TRBJ2-3; 7 nucleotides match TRBD2. Germline CDR1 and CDR2: LNHDA and SQIVND (reference sequence). V dropped 8 bases and J dropped 1; count of bases not matched to a gene: 3. The CDR3 has 13 residues. CDR3 in DNA: TGTGCCAGTCGGGGGGAGGGCACAGATACGCAGTATTTT. This gives the protein CASRGEGTDTQYF.

There are a few counts of this clonotype. The CDR3 DNA reads as TGTGCCACCAGTGATTCCCTAAGGTTCGAGCAGTACTTC. It encodes CATSDSLRFEQYF. V is TRBV24-1 and J is TRBJ2-7; D is ambiguous. The ends were cut back, 2 bases at V and 6 bases at J, with 10 bases in the middle. From germline, CDR1 is KGHDR and CDR2 SFDVKD. This CDR3 comprises 13 residues.

This chain links TRBV24-1 with TRBJ1-1, with D tentatively TRBD1 (6 bases). Trimming left V 10 bases short and J 5 bases short, with 13 bases between. The CDR3 totals 12 residues. Germline lookup yields CDR1 KGHDR and CDR2 SFDVKD. This CDR3 reads CATQGSGTEAFF. As DNA, the CDR3 is TGTGCCACACAGGGCAGTGGGACTGAAGCTTTCTTT.

This clonotype has a single count. The chain joins TRBV6-6 to TRBJ1-1, with a possible D match to TRBD1 (6 bases). Germline V gives CDR1 MNHNY, CDR2 SVGAGI (reference sequence). CDR3 length equals 12 residues. Trimming removed 5 bases from V and 8 bases from J, with 12 bases in between. This chain's CDR3 is CASSLGDMEAFF. CDR3 in DNA: TGTGCCAGCAGTCTCGGGGACATGGAAGCTTTCTTT.

The CDR3 nucleotides are TGCGCCAGCAGACAGGACGGGAGCTCCTATAATTCACCCCTCCACTTT. Amino acid sequence: CASRQDGSSYNSPLHF. The rearrangement links TRBV5-1 to TRBJ1-6, with a weak D call TRBD1 (5 bases). Trimming removed 5 bases from V and 0 bases from J, with 12 bases in between. There are 16 residues in the CDR3. CDR1 and CDR2 from the germline V gene are SGHRS and YFSETQ.

The chain links TRBV5-4 to TRBJ1-2; D gene uncertain. Germline V gives CDR1 SGHNT, CDR2 YYREEE (reference sequence). Trimming took off 4 bases at V and 6 bases at J, with 10 bases between the two ends. CDR3 length: 12 amino acids. CDR3: CASSPLTDGYTF. CDR3 DNA: TGTGCCAGCAGCCCCTTAACTGATGGCTACACCTTC.

V usage is TRBV9 and J usage is TRBJ2-7; a weak D match, TRBD2 (6 bases). CDR1 is SGDLS, CDR2 YYNGEE, per germline. V dropped 3 bases and J dropped 2 bases, with 15 bases sitting between them. CDR3 size: 15 residues. CDR3 region: CASSDTGRATYEQYF. The CDR3 bases are TGTGCCAGCAGCGACACCGGGAGAGCGACCTACGAGCAGTACTTC.

This clonotype was seen a handful of times. The rearrangement joins TRBV11-2 to TRBJ2-1; D unclear. This CDR3 has 12 residues. V was cut by 1 base and J by 9 bases, with 7 bases left in between. Germline loops: CDR1 SGHAT, CDR2 FQNNGV. The CDR3 region is CASSLAWGEQFF. The DNA of the CDR3 is TGTGCCAGCAGCTTAGCGTGGGGTGAGCAGTTCTTC.

This clonotype was seen a few times. The chain links TRBV3-1 to TRBJ2-5; 9 bases fit TRBD1. V shed 0 bases, J shed 5 bases, and the junction held 7 bases outside the gene matches. Germline V gives CDR1 LGHDT, CDR2 YNNKEL (reference sequence). This CDR3 has 16 residues. CDR3 residues: CASSQDSGTGKETQYF. DNA for the CDR3: TGTGCCAGCAGCCAAGATTCCGGGACAGGGAAGGAGACCCAGTACTTC.

The sample holds a few counts of this clonotype. The gene calls are TRBV12-3 or TRBV12-4 and TRBJ2-7, with 9 nucleotides matching TRBD2. The V gene end was trimmed by 6 bases and the J gene end by 6 bases; junction bases not matched to a gene: 9. The CDR3 is made up of 14 amino acids. The CDR3 spells CASSRAGGGREQYF. DNA of the CDR3: TGTGCCAGCAGCCGAGCGGGAGGTGGACGCGAGCAGTACTTC.

The chain links TRBV29-1 to TRBJ1-1, with 7 bases aligning to TRBD1. V gave up 5 bases and J gave up 2 bases; unmatched junction bases: 5. The CDR3 totals 13 residues. From germline, CDR1 is SQVTM and CDR2 ANQGSEA. The CDR3 sequence: CSVPGQINTEAFF. CDR3 in DNA: TGCAGCGTTCCGGGACAGATCAACACTGAAGCTTTCTTT.

The CDR3 loop is CASSPGSPGTTMGTQYF. In DNA, the CDR3 is TGTGCCAGCAGCCCCGGGAGCCCCGGGACCACTATGGGGACCCAGTACTTC. The V and J genes are TRBV7-9 and TRBJ2-5; D perhaps matches TRBD2 (6 bases). This CDR3 region has 17 residues. Germline CDR1 SEHNR, CDR2 FQNEAQ (reference sequence). V was shortened by 5 bases and J by 7 bases, with 26 bases between the two germline ends.

This chain connects TRBV5-1 to TRBJ2-6, with a possible D match to TRBD1 (6 bases). Per germline, CDR1 SGHRS and CDR2 YFSETQ. Trimming removed 2 bases at V and 4 bases at J, with 19 bases between. CDR3 length equals 18 residues. CDR3 coding DNA: TGCGCCAGCAGCTTCTCGCTACGGGACATGTCCGGGGCCAACGTCCTGACTTTC. Its translation is CASSFSLRDMSGANVLTF.